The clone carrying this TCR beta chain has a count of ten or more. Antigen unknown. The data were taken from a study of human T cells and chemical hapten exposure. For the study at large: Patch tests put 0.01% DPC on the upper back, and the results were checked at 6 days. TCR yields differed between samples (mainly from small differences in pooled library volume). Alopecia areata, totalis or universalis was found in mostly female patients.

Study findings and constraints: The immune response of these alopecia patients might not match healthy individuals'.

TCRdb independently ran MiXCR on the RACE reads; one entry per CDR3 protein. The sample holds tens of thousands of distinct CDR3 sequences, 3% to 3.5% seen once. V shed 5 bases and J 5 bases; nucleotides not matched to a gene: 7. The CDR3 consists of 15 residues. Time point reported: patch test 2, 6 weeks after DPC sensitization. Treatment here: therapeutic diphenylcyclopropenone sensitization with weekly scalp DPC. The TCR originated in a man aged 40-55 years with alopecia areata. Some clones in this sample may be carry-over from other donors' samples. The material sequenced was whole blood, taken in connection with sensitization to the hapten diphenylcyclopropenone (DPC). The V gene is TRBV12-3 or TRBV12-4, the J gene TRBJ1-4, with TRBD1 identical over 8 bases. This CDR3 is CASSDRGFHNEKLFF. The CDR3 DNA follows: TGTGCCAGCAGTGACAGGGGTTTCCACAATGAAAAACTGTTTTTT.